This TCR beta chain derives from a study of radiotherapy plus CTLA-4 blockade in lung cancer. Overall study context: Of the patients, 15% to 20% showed objective responses and 31% attained disease control. Regarding the study as a whole: In blood, TCR clones derived from the tumor expanded after radiotherapy plus ipilimumab.

Using immunoSEQ multiplex PCR, the repertoire was profiled, and TCRdb retains in-frame clones only, with some absent. The sample lists tens of thousands of clones; 77% were seen once. There are a few counts of this clone. Its target is not known. Looked up from germline, CDR1 is MNHNY and CDR2 is SVGAGI (reference sequence). The CDR3 consists of 16 residues. V trimming: 1 base; J trimming: 8 bases; junction bases outside the gene matches: 8. The sample here was peripheral blood, taken from a patient treated with radiotherapy plus ipilimumab. This chain joins TRBV6-6 and TRBJ1-2; 12 nucleotides agree with TRBD1. The sequence was obtained from a human donor with non-small cell lung cancer whose response to radiotherapy plus ipilimumab could not be evaluated. The CDR3: CASSYLGQGAIGGYTF. CDR3 in DNA: TGTGCCAGCAGTTACTTGGGACAGGGGGCGATTGGAGGCTACACCTTC.